The entry below describes one T cell receptor (beta chain). Its specificity is not known. From germline, CDR1 is MGHDK and CDR2 SYGVNS. Trimming cost V 8 bases and J 5 bases, with 12 bases left between them. This CDR3 comprises 12 residues. TCRdb re-called the reads through MiXCR, storing one row per CDR3 protein. The table has fewer than 1,000,000 distinct CDR3 sequences, approximately 31% seen once. This sample is part of a study of T cell repertoires in cytomegalovirus infection. This clonotype was obtained from a human donor in good health (CMV status not recorded). Some clones in this sample may be carry-over from other donors' samples. The input for sequencing was cultured CD8+ T cells from PBMCs, taken from culture after CMV antigen stimulation. The chain links TRBV25-1 to TRBJ2-5; D ambiguous. For the CDR3, the DNA is TGTGCCAGCTCGTCAGCACGGGAGACCCAGTACTTC. Its translation: CASSSARETQYF.